Each of the 15 T cell receptor beta chains below was sequenced from the same sample in a study of CD8 T cells in ankylosing spondylitis. MiXCR, run by TCRdb on the 5' RACE reads, gives a single entry per CDR3 protein. Here the sample spans about 440,000 distinct CDR3 sequences, more than 15% being singletons. Overall study results and limits: A TCR beta motif of several highly homologous variants seemed to mark ankylosing spondylitis blood.

For these TCRs, the target antigens are not known. The sequencing input was blood, either unsorted or a sorted T cell fraction (not recorded which). The receptors derive from a male donor with ankylosing spondylitis.

In this sample, this clonotype turned up a few times. J is TRBJ2-3 and V is TRBV7-9; a possible D gene is TRBD2 (6 bases). CDR1 SEHNR and CDR2 FQNEAQ come from the germline V gene (reference sequence). Trimming stripped 5 bases from V and 2 bases from J, with 14 bases between. This CDR3 has 15 amino acids. CDR3: CASSQVGRDTDTQYF. The CDR3 DNA sequence: TGTGCCAGCAGCCAAGTCGGGCGGGACACAGATACGCAGTATTTT. Filled out from reference TRBV7-9 and TRBJ2-3, the complete variable domain reads DTGVSQNPRHKITKRGQNVTFRCDPISEHNRLYWYRQTLGQGPEFLTYFQNEAQLEKSRLLSDRFSAERPKGSFSTLEIQRTEQGDSAMYLCASSQVGRDTDTQYFGPGTRLTVL.

This clonotype was counted a few times. The chain is built from TRBV7-3 and TRBJ2-2; D is ambiguous. The length of the CDR3 is 15 residues. Germline V CDR1 and CDR2: SGHTA, FQGTGA. Trimming stripped 1 base from V and 0 bases from J, with 6 bases between. The CDR3 protein is CASSLSRANTGELFF. For the CDR3, the DNA is TGTGCCAGCAGCTTAAGTCGGGCGAACACCGGGGAGCTGTTTTTT. Supplemented by reference TRBV7-3 and TRBJ2-2, the full variable domain reads GAGVSQTPSNKVTEKGKYVELRCDPISGHTALYWYRQSLGQGPEFLIYFQGTGAADDSGLPNDRFFAVRPEGSVSTLKIQRTERGDSAVYLCASSLSRANTGELFFGEGSRLTVL.

V gene TRBV5-5 combines with J gene TRBJ2-7, with TRBD1 matching over 8 bases. CDR1 is SGHKS, CDR2 YYEKEE, per germline (reference sequence). V gave up 4 bases and J gave up 0 bases; unmatched junction bases: 9. The CDR3 is 16 amino acids. In DNA form, the CDR3 reads TGTGCCAGCAGCCCGACGACAGGGGCCAACTCCTACGAGCAGTACTTC. Amino acid sequence: CASSPTTGANSYEQYF.

Many counts were recorded for this clonotype. Sequence at one end of the junction differs from germline and may be a read error. J is TRBJ2-5 and V is TRBV7-6; TRBD2 aligns across 7 bases. Germline assignment: CDR1 SGHVS and CDR2 FNYEAQ. The length of the CDR3 is 13 residues. CDR3 residues: CASSLGGKETQYF. The CDR3 DNA reads as TGCGCCAGCAGCTTGGGAGGGAAAGAGACCCAGTACTTC.

The chain employs TRBV24-1 and TRBJ1-5; D not resolved. The CDR3 length is 13 residues. The V end was cut by 5 bases, the J end by 4 bases, with 8 bases between. Per the germline V gene, CDR1 is KGHDR and CDR2 is SFDVKD. DNA for the CDR3: TGTGCCACCAGTGTGTCGGGGAATCAGCCCCAGCATTTT. Translating it yields CATSVSGNQPQHF.

This clonotype was seen at least ten times. The chain carries TRBV12-3 or TRBV12-4 and TRBJ2-1; D is uncertain. CDR3 length: 12 amino acids. V was pared by 6 bases and J by 9 bases, with 12 bases between. CDR3 in DNA: TGTGCCAGCAGCATTAGTTGGATTGAGCAGTTCTTC. Protein product: CASSISWIEQFF.

This clonotype turned up a few times. This chain uses TRBV4-3 with TRBJ1-6, with unresolved D. CDR1 and CDR2 (germline): LGHNA, YSLEER. The length of the CDR3 is 17 residues. V gave up 0 bases and J gave up 5 bases, with 14 bases separating them. CDR3 sequence: CASSQDQEGGNNSPLHF. CDR3 bases: TGCGCCAGCAGCCAAGATCAGGAGGGAGGGAATAATTCACCCCTCCACTTT.

A few counts support this clonotype. The V and J genes are TRBV28 and TRBJ1-2, with D perhaps matching TRBD1 (6 bases). Trimming took off 6 bases at V and 4 bases at J, with 18 bases between the two ends. Germline CDR1 and CDR2: MDHEN and SYDVKM. The CDR3 has 15 amino acids. CDR3 DNA: TGTGCCAGCAGGGCTTCCAGGGGCTATCTCTATGGCTACACCTTC. Translation gives CASRASRGYLYGYTF.

V gene TRBV5-1 combines with J gene TRBJ1-1; D not certain. Germline CDR1 is SGHRS and CDR2 is YFSETQ. V lost 4 bases to trimming and J lost 5 bases, with 21 bases between them. This CDR3 is 16 amino acids long. The CDR3 region has the DNA TGCGCCAGCAGCCGGAGTAGTGGAGGGCGAGGGACTGAAGCTTTCTTT. It specifies CASSRSSGGRGTEAFF.

This clonotype showed up just a few times. The chain combines TRBV27 with TRBJ2-2; TRBD2 matches 15 bases. After removal of 5 bases from V and 7 bases from J, the junction contained 5 bases not matched to a gene. The CDR3 spans 16 residues. Germline assignment: CDR1 MNHEY and CDR2 SMNVEV (reference sequence). The CDR3, as DNA: TGTGCCAGCAGTCCCCGGACTAGCGGGGGGGTCGGGGAGCTGTTTTTT. Protein sequence: CASSPRTSGGVGELFF.

This clonotype was recorded at least ten times. This sequence joins TRBV12-3 or TRBV12-4 and TRBJ2-1; 7 bases agree with TRBD1. Germline trimming cut 4 bases from V and 8 bases from J; bases unmatched to any gene: 11. The CDR3 loop spans 15 amino acids. The DNA for the CDR3 is TGTGCCAGCAGTTCCGACAGGGTTCGGATCGATGAGCAGTTCTTC. Its protein is CASSSDRVRIDEQFF.

The CDR3 sequence: CAISELGASGRYEQYF. In DNA, the CDR3 is TGTGCCATCAGCGAGCTCGGGGCTAGCGGGAGGTACGAGCAGTACTTC. V gene TRBV10-3 combines with J gene TRBJ2-7, with 11 bases that match TRBD2. After removal of 6 bases from V and 4 bases from J, the junction contained 11 bases not matched to a gene. Per the germline V gene, CDR1 is ENHRY and CDR2 is SYGVKD. The length of the CDR3 is 16 residues.

The rearrangement uses TRBV6-1 and TRBJ2-1, with 16 bases lining up with TRBD2. The CDR3 contains 16 residues. With 4 bases clipped from V and 8 bases from J, the junction kept 5 bases outside the gene matches. Looked up from germline, CDR1 is MNHNS and CDR2 is SASEGT. CDR3: CASSAGLAGGDDEQFF. The CDR3 bases are TGTGCCAGCAGTGCGGGACTAGCGGGAGGGGACGATGAGCAGTTCTTC.

Comments on this clonotype: A junction boundary mismatches the germline segment, possibly from a read error. The DNA of the CDR3 is TGTACCAGCAGTTTAACCGGACTAGCGGGACGCTCCTACAATGAGCAGTTCTTC. This gives the protein CTSSLTGLAGRSYNEQFF. V and J are TRBV12-3 or TRBV12-4 and TRBJ2-1, with 12 bases identical to TRBD2. The CDR3 consists of 18 residues.

The rearrangement uses TRBV5-1 and TRBJ1-6, with TRBD1 matching over 8 bases. Losses at the gene ends were 0 bases for V and 6 bases for J; bases not matched to a gene: 5. The CDR3 loop spans 16 amino acids. Germline-derived CDR1 and CDR2 are SGHRS and YFSETQ. As DNA, the CDR3 is TGCGCCAGCAGCTTGGTCCAGGGGGCCGGTAATTCACCCCTCCACTTT. It translates to CASSLVQGAGNSPLHF. The full variable domain, rest sourced from reference TRBV5-1 and TRBJ1-6, is KAGVTQTPRYLIKTRGQQVTLSCSPISGHRSVSWYQQTPGQGLQFLFEYFSETQRNKGNFPGRFSGRQFSNSRSEMNVSTLELGDSALYLCASSLVQGAGNSPLHFGNGTRLTVT.